The 18 T cell receptor beta chains below all came from one sample that was sequenced in a study of response to subunit inactivated influenza vaccine. TCRdb recomputed calls from the RT-PCR reads with MiXCR, one row per CDR3 protein. The sample contains approximately 500,000 distinct CDR3 sequences, roughly 23% of which appear only once. This same sample was also part of a study on T cells expressing NK-cell markers. From that paper: A 5'RACE template switching approach incorporating UMIs was used to make TCR beta cDNA.

The sequencing here drew on CD4+ T cells sorted from PBMCs, taken about 13 days after vaccination. These receptors came from a man aged 50 to 59 who received an inactivated influenza vaccine.

CDR3 loop: CSAKPNRAAGRVLHEQFF. CDR3 in DNA: TGCAGTGCGAAGCCCAATAGAGCGGCAGGGAGAGTATTGCATGAGCAGTTCTTC. The V gene is TRBV20-1, the J gene TRBJ2-1; D is tentatively TRBD1 or TRBD2 (5 bases each). The CDR3 length is 18 residues. V lost 6 bases, J lost 8 bases, and 32 bases lay in between. Per the germline V gene, CDR1 is DFQATT and CDR2 is SNEGSKA (reference sequence).

This clonotype was seen only a few times. The chain has TRBV4-1 and TRBJ2-7; TRBD1 is a possible D gene (5 bases). The CDR3 covers 14 residues. The germline V and J ends were trimmed by 4 bases and 0 bases, with 10 bases remaining between them. Germline V gene data show CDR1 as MGHRA and CDR2 as YSYEKL. CDR3 sequence: CASSPRVLSYEQYF. The CDR3 region has the DNA TGCGCCAGCAGCCCCAGGGTTCTCTCCTACGAGCAGTACTTC.

This clonotype was seen repeatedly, ten times or more. The genes are TRBV10-3 and TRBJ2-4; 10 nucleotides align to TRBD1. From germline, CDR1 is ENHRY and CDR2 SYGVKD. J gave up 4 bases and V 3 bases, and 6 bases lay outside the gene matches. CDR3 length: 16 residues. CDR3 protein: CAISDSGQGNKNIQYF. CDR3 sequence (DNA): TGTGCCATCAGTGATTCGGGACAGGGGAATAAAAACATTCAGTACTTC.

This clonotype was observed a few times. CDR3 DNA sequence: TGTGCCAGCAGCCAAGGAGGACTTTTAAAGGACAATGAGCAGTTCTTC. It translates to CASSQGGLLKDNEQFF. V gene TRBV3-1 combines with J gene TRBJ2-1; maybe TRBD2 (5 bases). V lost 1 base and J lost 5, with 15 bases in between. The germline V gene has CDR1 LGHDT and CDR2 YNNKEL (reference sequence). This CDR3 is 16 amino acids long.

A remark on this clonotype: A read error is likely, as this CDR3 ends without the conserved phenylalanine or tryptophan. V gene TRBV3-1 combines with J gene TRBJ1-1, with no clear D. The V gene lost 0 bases and the J gene lost 11 bases, with 10 bases spanning the gap. The germline V gene encodes CDR1 LGHDT and CDR2 YNNKEL (reference sequence). This CDR3 spans 12 amino acids. The CDR3 is CASSQDGLKAFV. In nucleotides, the CDR3 is TGTGCCAGCAGCCAAGATGGGCTGAAGGCTTTCGTT.

As regards this clonotype: At one end the junction does not follow the germline gene, possibly because of a read error. The chain carries TRBV2 and TRBJ2-3, with 13 positions matching TRBD2. The CDR3 totals 11 residues. Germline V gene lookup returns CDR1 SNHLY and CDR2 FYNNEI. The CDR3 sequence is CASSERGLAGF. The DNA for the CDR3 is TGTGCCAGCAGTGAACGGGGACTAGCGGGATTT.

The rearrangement links TRBV6-2 or TRBV6-3 to TRBJ2-4, with TRBD2 matching over 12 bases. V shed 1 base, J shed 0 bases, and the junction held 10 bases outside the gene matches. CDR1 and CDR2 from the germline V gene are MNHEY and SVGEGT. The length of the CDR3 is 20 residues. CDR3 region: CASSYWIQTSGRRAKNIQYF. The CDR3 DNA is TGTGCCAGCAGTTACTGGATCCAGACTAGCGGGAGAAGAGCCAAAAACATTCAGTACTTC.

V is TRBV4-1 and J is TRBJ2-5; 9 bases fit TRBD2. Germline trimming cut 5 bases from V and 9 bases from J; bases unmatched to any gene: 7. CDR3 length: 13 residues. Germline assignment: CDR1 MGHRA and CDR2 YSYEKL. The CDR3 DNA is TGCGCCAGCAGCTTAGCGGGGGACCGGCCCCAGTACTTC. Amino acids: CASSLAGDRPQYF.

The chain has TRBV6-2 or TRBV6-3 and TRBJ1-1; 12 bases are shared with TRBD1. Germline CDR1 reads MNHEY; CDR2 reads SVGEGT. With V trimmed by 5 bases and J by 3 bases, 22 bases remained unmatched. CDR3 length: 21 residues. The CDR3, as DNA: TGTGCCAGCAGTCCCCCGGGACAGGGGGCTCCGGGGTTTCTGGTGGACACTGAAGCTTTCTTT. Translating gives CASSPPGQGAPGFLVDTEAFF.

The chain carries TRBV6-5 and TRBJ1-4; D is undetermined. Trimming took 0 bases from V and 3 from J, leaving 8 bases between them. Germline V CDR1 and CDR2: MNHEY, SVGAGI. The CDR3 spans 15 residues. The DNA for the CDR3 is TGTGCCAGCAGTTACTCGGGCAGCTCTAATGAAAAACTGTTTTTT. It translates to CASSYSGSSNEKLFF.

The sample holds many counts of this clonotype. The chain employs TRBV6-1 and TRBJ1-5; no definite D call. The germline V gene encodes CDR1 MNHNS and CDR2 SASEGT. Trimming shortened V by 3 bases and J by 4 bases, and 10 bases separated the two germline ends. This CDR3 has 14 residues. CDR3 bases: TGTGCCAGCAGTGAGCTAAGGCAGAATCAGCCCCAGCATTTT. Its protein is CASSELRQNQPQHF.

This clonotype came up many times. The chain is built from TRBV7-6 and TRBJ1-1; D not certain. Germline V lookup: CDR1 SGHVS, CDR2 FNYEAQ. The length of the CDR3 is 15 residues. V lost 5 bases and J lost 5, with 18 bases in between. The CDR3 DNA reads TGTGCCAGCAGCCCCCGGGCGCAGGCGGGGACTGAAGCTTTCTTT. Translating gives CASSPRAQAGTEAFF.

The CDR3 sequence: CASRGRADGYAQYF. The CDR3, as DNA: TGTGCCAGCCGAGGGAGGGCCGATGGGTATGCGCAGTACTTC. The chain employs TRBV27 and TRBJ2-7, with 7 bases fitting TRBD2. CDR3 length: 14 residues. Per germline, CDR1 MNHEY and CDR2 SMNVEV (reference sequence). With 8 bases clipped from V and 9 bases from J, the junction kept 16 bases outside the gene matches.

This chain uses TRBV5-1 with TRBJ2-1; D may be TRBD1 (6 bases). Germline CDR1 SGHRS, CDR2 YFSETQ. This CDR3 region has 17 residues. Deletions cut 0 bases from V and 3 bases from J, with 16 bases between. The CDR3 sequence: CASSLAGTTAFYNEQFF. The CDR3, as DNA: TGCGCCAGCAGCTTGGCCGGGACAACCGCTTTCTACAATGAGCAGTTCTTC.

This clonotype appeared a few times. The chain recombines TRBV21-1 with TRBJ2-7. TRBV21-1 is listed as a pseudogene. The CDR3 contains 15 residues. CDR3: CASSKDRRDLYEQYF. As DNA, the CDR3 is TGTGCCAGCAGCAAAGACCGCAGGGATCTCTACGAGCAGTACTTC.

The CDR3 loop reads CASSLEQPIYNEQFF. For the CDR3, the DNA is TGCGCCAGCAGCTTGGAACAGCCTATCTACAATGAGCAGTTCTTC. The chain employs TRBV5-1 and TRBJ2-1; unclear D gene. This CDR3 spans 15 amino acids. V lost 0 bases, J lost 3 bases, and 10 bases lay in between. From germline, CDR1 is SGHRS and CDR2 YFSETQ.

The chain uses TRBV6-2 or TRBV6-3 and TRBJ2-7, with D possibly TRBD1 on 6 matching bases. CDR3 length equals 17 residues. CDR1 is MNHEY, CDR2 SVGEGT, per germline. V was shortened by 2 bases and J by 0 bases, with 17 bases between the two germline ends. The CDR3 loop reads CASSYGQSFRSSYEQYF. DNA for the CDR3: TGTGCCAGCAGTTACGGACAGTCGTTCCGAAGCTCCTACGAGCAGTACTTC.

There are a few counts of this clonotype. The CDR3 DNA is TGTGCCAGCAGCTACGGACACGTATCCGAGCAGTACTTC. Translating gives CASSYGHVSEQYF. The chain combines TRBV3-1 with TRBJ2-7; possibly TRBD1 for D (5 bases). There are 13 residues in the CDR3. Deletions cut 5 bases from V and 6 bases from J, with 14 bases between. CDR1 and CDR2 from the germline V gene are LGHDT and YNNKEL (reference sequence).